The present T cell receptor (beta chain) was sequenced within a study of monozygotic twins with inflammatory bowel disease. Study-wide results and limits: Possibly because of limited power, concordant and discordant twins showed no difference in repertoire similarity. No distinction between different T cell subtypes was possible. Evidence failed to back one strong IBD-linked signal or clonotype.

Germline CDR1 is SGHDT and CDR2 is YYEEEE. The CDR3 runs to 13 residues. Comment on this clonotype: Its antigen is unknown.

The authors used roughly 3,800 ng of total RNA per TCR library. TCRdb reanalyzed the 5' RACE reads, giving one entry per CDR3 protein sequence and no DNA. In all, the sample yields some 330,000 distinct CDR3 sequences. The V and J genes are TRBV5-6 and TRBJ2-7; there is no DNA to check the TCRdb D call of TRBD1. This clonotype was sampled from a human donor with ulcerative colitis or Crohn's disease, or a healthy co-twin of an affected twin (not recorded which). The source material was blood. CDR3 region: CASSQTGQFEQYF.